The clone carrying this T cell receptor (beta chain) appeared a single time. Its specificity is unknown. This sample was taken from a study of cytomegalovirus exposure and HLA in healthy donors. Study-wide background: In terms of ancestry, the Caucasian-associated cluster contained roughly four fifths of the roughly 400 genotyped donors. Study-level findings and limits: Serostatus for CMV was the only available immune exposure information. When presence/absence was analysed, sequencing depth was taken to be roughly uniform across donors. Reported results showed that the classifier diagnosed cytomegalovirus status with high specificity and sensitivity.

This CDR3 is built from 13 residues. Germline V gene sequence: CDR1 SGHRS, CDR2 YFSETQ. V was trimmed by 5 bases and J by 6 bases, leaving 12 bases between them. The PCR employed 60 Vbeta primers together with 13 Jbeta primers. Sequenced by immunoSEQ multiplex PCR; TCRdb stores in-frame clones only, minus some. The data hold tens of thousands of clones, with about 78% observed a single time. Sequenced input: PBMCs. The rearrangement joins TRBV5-1 to TRBJ2-1; no firm D call. This sequence was found in a woman aged 25 to 45 in good health and CMV-seronegative. This chain's CDR3 is CASSYSTGNEQFF. The CDR3 DNA is TGCGCCAGCAGTTATTCAACGGGCAATGAGCAGTTCTTC.